These T cell receptor beta chains were read from a single sample in a study of blood T cell repertoires in COVID-19. Only in-frame clones appear in the TCRdb table, and some are missing; sequencing was by immunoSEQ multiplex PCR. The sample records roughly 67,000 clones, 83% being singletons. Sample: peripheral blood. The receptor source for this set is a woman aged 60 to 75 with acute or convalescent COVID-19. Each CDR3 is given with its conserved first and last residue. Fields, in order: clone size, J gene, V gene, D gene, CDR3 protein, CDR3 DNA. A D gene is named only where the DNA matches it firmly. Size values are once, few and many counts, or a class for expanded clones, and some rows have none.

abundance: .
j_gene: TRBJ2-1
v_gene: TRBV11-2
d_gene: TRBD2
CDR3aa: CASSLFGSSGGAYNEQFF
CDR3nt: TGTGCCAGCAGCTTATTTGGGTCTAGCGGGGGGGCCTACAATGAGCAGTTCTTC

abundance: few
j_gene: TRBJ2-1
v_gene: TRBV29-1
d_gene: .
CDR3aa: CSVEPGFLRNEQFF
CDR3nt: TGCAGCGTTGAACCGGGGTTTTTGAGGAATGAGCAGTTCTTC

abundance: .
j_gene: TRBJ1-3
v_gene: TRBV3-1/TRBV3-2
d_gene: TRBD1
CDR3aa: CASAWTGGNTIYF
CDR3nt: TGTGCCAGCGCCTGGACAGGTGGAAACACCATATATTTT

abundance: .
j_gene: TRBJ1-4
v_gene: TRBV9
d_gene: .
CDR3aa: CASSVGAGYNEKLFF
CDR3nt: TGTGCCAGCAGCGTAGGTGCAGGCTATAATGAAAAACTGTTTTTT

abundance: .
j_gene: TRBJ2-1
v_gene: TRBV14
d_gene: .
CDR3aa: CASSQRLGGPMGGEQFF
CDR3nt: TGTGCCAGCAGCCAGAGGTTAGGCGGGCCTATGGGCGGTGAGCAGTTCTTC

abundance: once
j_gene: TRBJ1-2
v_gene: TRBV6-6
d_gene: TRBD1
CDR3aa: CASSPTGGLNYGYTF
CDR3nt: TGTGCCAGCAGCCCTACAGGGGGTCTAAACTATGGCTACACCTTC

abundance: .
j_gene: TRBJ1-1
v_gene: TRBV24-1
d_gene: .
CDR3aa: CATSDGGAQNTEAFF
CDR3nt: TGTGCCACCAGTGATGGAGGGGCCCAGAACACTGAAGCTTTCTTT

abundance: .
j_gene: TRBJ1-1
v_gene: TRBV5-1
d_gene: .
CDR3aa: CASSLERGGTEAFF
CDR3nt: TGCGCCAGCAGCTTGGAAAGGGGAGGCACTGAAGCTTTCTTT

abundance: .
j_gene: TRBJ2-2
v_gene: TRBV7-2
d_gene: .
CDR3aa: CASSLDLGTGELFF
CDR3nt: TGTGCCAGCAGCTTAGACCTAGGCACCGGGGAGCTGTTTTTT

abundance: few
j_gene: TRBJ2-5
v_gene: TRBV10-3
d_gene: TRBD1
CDR3aa: CAISEASGGAHETQYF
CDR3nt: TGTGCCATCAGTGAAGCTTCAGGGGGCGCCCACGAGACCCAGTACTTC

abundance: .
j_gene: TRBJ1-2
v_gene: TRBV5-1
d_gene: .
CDR3aa: CASSLGDSPNYGYTF
CDR3nt: TGCGCCAGCAGCTTGGGAGACAGCCCGAACTATGGCTACACCTTC

abundance: .
j_gene: TRBJ2-1
v_gene: TRBV11-2
d_gene: .
CDR3aa: CASSSTASGEQFF
CDR3nt: TGTGCCAGCAGCTCCACGGCCAGCGGGGAGCAGTTCTTC

abundance: .
j_gene: TRBJ2-7
v_gene: TRBV10-3
d_gene: .
CDR3aa: CAISERMGQYEQYF
CDR3nt: TGTGCCATCAGTGAGCGGATGGGGCAATACGAGCAGTACTTC

abundance: .
j_gene: TRBJ1-5
v_gene: TRBV19
d_gene: TRBD1
CDR3aa: CASSRQGTGGQPQHF
CDR3nt: TGTGCCAGTAGTCGGCAAGGGACAGGGGGACAGCCCCAGCATTTT

abundance: .
j_gene: TRBJ2-7
v_gene: TRBV6-1
d_gene: TRBD2
CDR3aa: CASSEPAGDSYEQYF
CDR3nt: TGTGCCAGCAGTGAACCAGCGGGGGACTCCTACGAGCAGTACTTC

abundance: few
j_gene: TRBJ2-3
v_gene: TRBV7-9
d_gene: TRBD2
CDR3aa: CASSLGLAETSTDTQYF
CDR3nt: TGTGCCAGCAGCTTGGGACTAGCGGAAACTAGCACAGATACGCAGTATTTT

abundance: .
j_gene: TRBJ2-3
v_gene: TRBV6-6
d_gene: TRBD2
CDR3aa: CASSSGGGPLGDTQYF
CDR3nt: TGTGCCAGCAGTTCGGGCGGGGGGCCGCTCGGAGATACGCAGTATTTT

abundance: .
j_gene: TRBJ2-7
v_gene: TRBV6-5
d_gene: .
CDR3aa: CASSTRALSSYEQYF
CDR3nt: TGTGCCAGCAGTACCAGGGCCCTGAGCTCCTACGAGCAGTACTTC

abundance: .
j_gene: TRBJ2-7
v_gene: TRBV10-3
d_gene: TRBD2
CDR3aa: CAISVGGVASEQYF
CDR3nt: TGTGCCATCAGTGTCGGGGGGGTGGCTAGTGAGCAGTACTTC

abundance: .
j_gene: TRBJ2-7
v_gene: TRBV7-8
d_gene: TRBD1
CDR3aa: CASSLVGQGHEQYF
CDR3nt: TGTGCCAGCAGCTTAGTCGGACAGGGTCACGAGCAGTACTTC

abundance: .
j_gene: TRBJ1-1
v_gene: TRBV11-2
d_gene: .
CDR3aa: CASSLQGNTEAFF
CDR3nt: TGTGCCAGCAGCCTACAGGGCAATACTGAAGCTTTCTTT

abundance: .
j_gene: TRBJ1-6
v_gene: TRBV13
d_gene: TRBD1
CDR3aa: CASSLEPGQGIDSPLHF
CDR3nt: TGTGCCAGCAGCTTAGAGCCCGGACAGGGCATTGACTCACCCCTCCACTTT

abundance: once
j_gene: TRBJ1-3
v_gene: TRBV14
d_gene: .
CDR3aa: CATGDSGNTIYF
CDR3nt: TGTGCCACAGGGGACTCTGGAAACACCATATATTTT

abundance: few
j_gene: TRBJ1-1
v_gene: TRBV10-3
d_gene: .
CDR3aa: CAISVGGNTEAFF
CDR3nt: TGTGCCATCAGTGTTGGAGGGAACACTGAAGCTTTCTTT

abundance: once
j_gene: TRBJ1-5
v_gene: TRBV19
d_gene: TRBD1
CDR3aa: CASTRDSHYSNQPQHF
CDR3nt: TGTGCCAGTACTCGGGACAGTCACTATAGCAATCAGCCCCAGCATTTT

abundance: .
j_gene: TRBJ1-6
v_gene: TRBV4-1
d_gene: .
CDR3aa: CASSQAGFSYSPLHF
CDR3nt: TGCGCCAGCAGCCAAGCAGGGTTTTCTTATTCACCCCTCCACTTT

abundance: .
j_gene: TRBJ1-2
v_gene: TRBV27
d_gene: .
CDR3aa: CASSVQGNYGYTF
CDR3nt: TGTGCCAGCAGTGTACAGGGAAACTATGGCTACACCTTC